This record covers a single TCR beta chain. As yet, its antigen is unknown. The data are from a study of human thymus T cells. Study-wide findings and caveats: The authors found apparently biased V and J gene usage in thymic and blood repertoires.

During corrective heart surgery, resections were taken, and the thymus tissue came from them. Infants, healthy and Finnish, who were having corrective surgery for congenital heart defects served as donors. V was pared by 1 base and J by 2 bases, with 14 bases between. The CDR3 spans 17 residues. Germline assignment: CDR1 SGHAT and CDR2 FQDESV (reference sequence). Repertoires were generated with immunoSEQ multiplex PCR, while TCRdb's copy carries only in-frame clones and drops some. The table has approximately 70,000 clones, roughly 96% seen once; the top ten hold around 0.03%. Material: thymus tissue. The source of this sequence is a girl less than two years old with a congenital heart defect but otherwise immunologically healthy. V gene TRBV11-1 combines with J gene TRBJ2-2, with TRBD1 as a possible D gene (6 bases). CDR3 nucleotide sequence: TGTGCCAGCAGCTTAGACAGGGCGACTATAAACACCGGGGAGCTGTTTTTT. As protein: CASSLDRATINTGELFF. The full variable domain, its missing parts supplied by reference TRBV11-1 and TRBJ2-2, is EAEVAQSPRYKITEKSQAVAFWCDPISGHATLYWYRQILGQGPELLVQFQDESVVDDSQLPKDRFSAERLKGVDSTLKIQPAELGDSAMYLCASSLDRATINTGELFFGEGSRLTVL.